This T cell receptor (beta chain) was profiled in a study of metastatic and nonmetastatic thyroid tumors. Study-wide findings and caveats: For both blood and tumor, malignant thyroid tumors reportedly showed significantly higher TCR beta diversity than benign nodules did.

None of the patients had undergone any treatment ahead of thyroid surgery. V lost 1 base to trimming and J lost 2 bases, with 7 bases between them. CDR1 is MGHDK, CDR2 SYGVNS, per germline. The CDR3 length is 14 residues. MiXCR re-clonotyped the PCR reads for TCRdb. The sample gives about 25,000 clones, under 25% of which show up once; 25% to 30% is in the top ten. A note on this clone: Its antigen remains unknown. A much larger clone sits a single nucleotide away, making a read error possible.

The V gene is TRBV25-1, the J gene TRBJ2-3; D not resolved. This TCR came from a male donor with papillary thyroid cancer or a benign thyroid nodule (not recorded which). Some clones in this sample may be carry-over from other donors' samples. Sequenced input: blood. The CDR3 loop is CASSEFRYTDTQYF. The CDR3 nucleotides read TGTGCCAGCAGTGAATTTAGGTACACAGATACGCAGTATTTT.